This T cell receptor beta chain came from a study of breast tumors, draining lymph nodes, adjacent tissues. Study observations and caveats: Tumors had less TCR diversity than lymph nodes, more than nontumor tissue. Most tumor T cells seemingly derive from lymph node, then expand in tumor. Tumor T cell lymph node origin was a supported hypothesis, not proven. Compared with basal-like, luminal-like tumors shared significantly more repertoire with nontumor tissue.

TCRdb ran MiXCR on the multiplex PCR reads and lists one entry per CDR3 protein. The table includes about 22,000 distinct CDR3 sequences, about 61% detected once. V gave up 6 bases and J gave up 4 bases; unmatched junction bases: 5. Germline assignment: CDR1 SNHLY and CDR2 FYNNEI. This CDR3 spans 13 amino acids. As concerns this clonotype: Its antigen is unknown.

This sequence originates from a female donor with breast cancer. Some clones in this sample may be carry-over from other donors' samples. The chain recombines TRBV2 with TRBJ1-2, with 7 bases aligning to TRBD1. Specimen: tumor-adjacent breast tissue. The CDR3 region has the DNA TGTGCCAGCAGGGTGACAGGGACCTATGGCTACACCTTC. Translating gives CASRVTGTYGYTF.